The table lists the clone carrying this T cell receptor beta chain with many counts. A single record per CDR3 protein comes from TCRdb applying MiXCR to the RT-PCR reads. In the table there are hundreds of thousands of distinct CDR3 sequences, roughly 17% of which are singletons. This specimen comes from a study of patients and donors after allogeneic stem cell transplantation. The V and J ends lost 4 bases and 2 bases respectively, with 6 bases between them. The CDR3 loop spans 12 amino acids. Germline V gene sequence: CDR1 SGHRS, CDR2 YFSETQ. The sequence derives from a human donor who was either an allogeneic HSCT recipient or a stem cell or donor lymphocyte infusion donor (not recorded which). It is not recorded whose cells these are; they may come from a transplant donor. Material for sequencing was blood, either unsorted or a sorted T cell fraction (not recorded which). The chain joins TRBV5-1 to TRBJ1-2; D gene uncertain. The CDR3 sequence: CASSAGNYGYTF. The CDR3 DNA reads TGCGCCAGCAGCGCAGGAAACTATGGCTACACCTTC.